Below, one T cell receptor (beta chain) is given with its context. Its antigen is not known. Trimming removed 4 bases from V and 4 bases from J, with 18 bases in between. The CDR3 consists of 16 residues. Per the germline V gene, CDR1 is SGHRS and CDR2 is YFSETQ. PCR employed 60 Vbeta and 13 Jbeta primers. Produced via immunoSEQ multiplex PCR; TCRdb's table is partial and in-frame only. Among roughly 160,000 clones listed, roughly 75% were seen once. This specimen belongs to a study of cytomegalovirus exposure and HLA in healthy donors. Study outcomes and limitations: TCR beta V- and J-gene trimming was later associated with a missense DCLRE1C variant. Some V segments (TRBV6-2 and TRBV6-3 among them) were excluded as indistinguishable. Specificity for CMV antigens was confirmed in vitro for a few of the CMV-associated chains. A later analysis reportedly found that, within productive TCRs, an Asian-associated ancestry cluster had fewer N-insertions than the mean observed across the approximately 600 donors.

The J gene is TRBJ2-1, the V gene TRBV5-1, with D possibly TRBD2 on 6 matching bases. Material for sequencing was PBMCs. The TCR sequence derives from a woman aged 40 to 50 in good health and CMV-seropositive. This chain's CDR3 is CASSRVSGRGYNEQFF. CDR3 coding DNA: TGCGCCAGCAGCCGTGTATCCGGGAGAGGTTACAATGAGCAGTTCTTC.